This T cell receptor (beta chain) emerged from a study of blood T cell repertoires in COVID-19. Study context: Samples representing acute and convalescent COVID-19 were sourced from the United States, Italy and Spain. The analysed material was cDNA or gDNA that came from T cells, B-cell-depleted T cells, or PBMCs.

In the original workflow: From reference gene primer amplification, estimates of nucleated cell counts were derived. Repertoires were generated with immunoSEQ multiplex PCR, while TCRdb's copy carries only in-frame clones and drops some. V, J and clone size are taken as reported in that table, and D and trimming were inferred from the DNA itself. The sample has 200,000 to 300,000 clones; 88% are singletons. CDR3 length equals 14 residues. The ends were cut back, 4 bases at V and 9 bases at J, with 15 bases in the middle. Germline V lookup: CDR1 KGHDR, CDR2 SFDVKD. The sequenced material came from peripheral blood. The genes are TRBV24-1 and TRBJ1-5; perhaps TRBD1 as D (5 bases). The sequence came from a man aged 55 to 70 who had recovered from COVID-19. The CDR3 loop is CATSEAGLLRPQHF. Here the CDR3 DNA reads TGTGCCACCAGTGAGGCGGGACTGCTTAGGCCCCAGCATTTT.